Listed below are T cell receptor beta chains from one sample, sequenced in a study of cytomegalovirus exposure and HLA in healthy donors. Only in-frame clones appear in the TCRdb table, and some are missing; sequencing was by immunoSEQ multiplex PCR. The table records just under 250,000 clones, about four fifths of them present only once. The specimen sequenced was PBMCs. Receptor source: a woman between 40 and 55 years old in good health and CMV-seropositive. CDR3s include the opening cysteine and the closing phenylalanine or tryptophan. The D gene is left open where the match is weak. Only part of the rows carry a size: once, few, many, or a class if the clone is expanded.

d_call	v_call	j_call	clone_size	cdr3_nt	cdr3_aa
TRBD1	TRBV7-2	TRBJ1-5	few	TGTGCCAGCAGGGACAGGACTAGCAATCAGCCCCAGCATTTT	CASRDRTSNQPQHF
TRBD1	TRBV4-1	TRBJ1-3	few	TGCGCCAGCAGCCAATCGACAGGGTCATACGGAAACACCATATATTTT	CASSQSTGSYGNTIYF
.	TRBV7-9	TRBJ2-2	.	TGTGCCAGCAGCGTCGGACGTCTACGGGAGAACACCGGGGAGCTGTTTTTT	CASSVGRLRENTGELFF
.	TRBV10-3	TRBJ1-1	few	TGTGCCATCAGTGAGGGCGGTAACACTGAAGCTTTCTTT	CAISEGGNTEAFF
TRBD2	TRBV9	TRBJ2-2	.	TGTGCCAGCAGCGCCAGCGGGAGCGAGCTGTTTTTT	CASSASGSELFF
.	TRBV6-5	TRBJ1-6	.	TGTGCCAGCAGTTACTCGAAGTTGGGAGTTCCACCCCTCCACTTT	CASSYSKLGVPPLHF
.	TRBV9	TRBJ1-6	once	TGTGCCAGCAGCGGATGGACCGGTTCAGGGAATTCACCCCTCCACTTT	CASSGWTGSGNSPLHF
TRBD1	TRBV9	TRBJ1-1	.	TGTGCCAGCAGCCCCAGGACAGGGGGGTACACTGAAGCTTTCTTT	CASSPRTGGYTEAFF
.	TRBV7-2	TRBJ2-7	.	TGTGCCAGCAGCCCACAGGAGGGCCCCTACGAGCAGTACTTC	CASSPQEGPYEQYF
.	TRBV6-5	TRBJ2-5	few	TGTGCCAGCACCCCGGGATACCAAGAGACCCAGTACTTC	CASTPGYQETQYF
TRBD1	TRBV9	TRBJ2-5	.	TGTGCCAGCAGCGTAGGGGGGTCAGGGGGCCAAGAGACCCAGTACTTC	CASSVGGSGGQETQYF
.	TRBV5-1	TRBJ2-7	.	TGCGCCAGCAGCCAGGATCGTTACGAGCAGTACTTC	CASSQDRYEQYF
.	TRBV13	TRBJ1-6	.	TGTGCCAGCACCCAGGCAGGTTCACCCCTCCACTTT	CASTQAGSPLHF
.	TRBV5-1	TRBJ1-2	.	TGCGCCAGCAGCTTGGATGGAAAGGGGGGCTACACCTTC	CASSLDGKGGYTF
.	TRBV10-3	TRBJ1-1	.	TGTGCCACCGCGGGAGGTAGTACTGAAGCTTTCTTT	CATAGGSTEAFF
TRBD2	TRBV5-4	TRBJ2-3	.	TGTGCCAGCAGCTTGGGGCTAGCGGGGGGGTTAAATACGCAGTATTTT	CASSLGLAGGLNTQYF
.	TRBV28	TRBJ1-2	once	TGTGCCAGTAGTGGGGGCAGGTACACCTTC	CASSGGRYTF
.	TRBV7-2	TRBJ2-3	.	TGTGCCAGCAGCTCGCCCTACACAGATACGCAGTATTTT	CASSSPYTDTQYF
.	TRBV2	TRBJ1-2	.	TGTGCCAGCAGTGAAGCAAGACAGGTGATCTATGGCTACACCTTC	CASSEARQVIYGYTF
.	TRBV5-8	TRBJ2-1	.	TGTGCCAGCAGCCCCGGGACTTACAATGAGCAGTTCTTC	CASSPGTYNEQFF
.	TRBV6-5	TRBJ1-5	once	TGTGCCAGCAGTTATGAGGGCAGGATCAACCAGCCCCAGCATTTT	CASSYEGRINQPQHF
.	TRBV29-1	TRBJ1-1	.	TGCAGCGTCCGGGGGTCGGGGAACACTGAAGCTTTCTTT	CSVRGSGNTEAFF
TRBD2	TRBV20-1	TRBJ2-5	.	TGCAGTGCTAGAGATCGATCTAGCGGGTACTTC	CSARDRSSGYF
.	TRBV30	TRBJ2-1	once	TGTGCCTGGAGCCCGGGACTGAGACTTTACAATGAGCAGTTCTTC	CAWSPGLRLYNEQFF
.	TRBV29-1	TRBJ2-1	.	TGCAGCGTTGACGGAGGAGGGGGGGCATACAATGAGCAGTTCTTC	CSVDGGGGAYNEQFF
TRBD2	TRBV28	TRBJ2-7	.	TGTGCCAGCAACCTCGGGACTAGGTTGCAGTACTTC	CASNLGTRLQYF
.	TRBV27	TRBJ1-5	few	TGTGCCAGCAGGGGGGCCAGGGGCCCGGCAGGTCAGCCCCAGCATTTT	CASRGARGPAGQPQHF
TRBD2	TRBV5-6	TRBJ2-3	.	TGTGCCAGCAACGCCCTAGCGGGGGGGGCGGATACGCAGTATTTT	CASNALAGGADTQYF
.	TRBV6-1	TRBJ2-5	.	TGTGCCAGCAGTGAATGGAGCAGGGGCGCAGGAGAGACCCAGTACTTC	CASSEWSRGAGETQYF
TRBD1	TRBV6-6	TRBJ1-1	few	TGTGCCAGCAGCGGGACAGGGGTTATGGACACTGAAGCTTTCTTT	CASSGTGVMDTEAFF
.	TRBV11-2	TRBJ1-1	.	TGTGCCAGCAGCTTTTTCGACAGGAACACTGAAGCTTTCTTT	CASSFFDRNTEAFF